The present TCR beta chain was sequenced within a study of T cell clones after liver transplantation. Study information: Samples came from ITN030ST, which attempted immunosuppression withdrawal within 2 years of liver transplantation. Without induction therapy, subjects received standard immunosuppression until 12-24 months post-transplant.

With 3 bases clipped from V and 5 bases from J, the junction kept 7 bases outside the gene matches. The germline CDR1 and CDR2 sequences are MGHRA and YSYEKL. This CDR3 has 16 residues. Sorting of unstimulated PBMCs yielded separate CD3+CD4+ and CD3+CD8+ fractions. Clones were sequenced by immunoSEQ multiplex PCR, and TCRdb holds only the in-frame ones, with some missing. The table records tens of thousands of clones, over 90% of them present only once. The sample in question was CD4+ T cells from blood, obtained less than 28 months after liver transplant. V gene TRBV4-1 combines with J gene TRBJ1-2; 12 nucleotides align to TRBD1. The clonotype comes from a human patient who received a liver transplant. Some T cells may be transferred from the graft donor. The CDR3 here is CASSQVGQGAGYGYTF. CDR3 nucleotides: TGCGCCAGCAGCCAGGTGGGACAGGGGGCTGGGTATGGCTACACCTTC.